The 30 T cell receptor beta chains reported below all come from one sample, sequenced in a study of CD8 T cells in Susac syndrome. With random hexamers, about 0.45 to 1 ug RNA was reverse transcribed. TCRdb re-called the immunoSEQ multiplex PCR reads through MiXCR, storing one row per CDR3 protein. The sample lists just over 150,000 distinct CDR3 sequences; 85% to 95% were seen once. The sequenced sample was CD4+ T cells from PBMCs. These receptors all stem from a human donor with Susac syndrome.

The genes are TRBV12-3 or TRBV12-4 and TRBJ1-2, with 9 bases lining up with TRBD1. V shed 2 bases and J 9 bases; nucleotides not matched to a gene: 4. This CDR3 contains 13 residues. The CDR3, as DNA: TGTGCCAGCAGTTTATCCGGACAGGGGAGCTACACCTTC. Amino acid sequence: CASSLSGQGSYTF.

The V call is TRBV5-1, the J call TRBJ2-1, with 7 bases matching TRBD2. CDR1 is SGHRS, CDR2 YFSETQ, per germline. V shed 3 bases and J 7 bases; nucleotides not matched to a gene: 7. There are 14 residues in the CDR3. CDR3 in amino acids: CASSSGLVGNEQFF. CDR3 coding DNA: TGCGCCAGCAGCTCAGGACTAGTGGGTAATGAGCAGTTCTTC.

The rearrangement joins TRBV3-1 to TRBJ2-7, with 8 bases lining up with TRBD2. The CDR3 extends over 14 amino acids. The V and J ends lost 6 bases and 7 bases, in that order; junction bases with no gene match: 11. From germline, CDR1 is LGHDT and CDR2 YNNKEL (reference sequence). The CDR3 protein is CASSYDGGAREQYF. The CDR3 DNA reads TGTGCCAGCAGTTACGACGGGGGGGCGAGGGAGCAGTACTTC.

V gene TRBV14 combines with J gene TRBJ1-6, with D perhaps matching TRBD1 (5 bases). Germline CDR1 is SGHDN and CDR2 is FVKESK. V lost 1 base to trimming and J lost 10 bases, with 8 bases between them. The CDR3 length is 13 residues. CDR3: CASSQVRGSPLHF. In DNA form, the CDR3 reads TGTGCCAGCAGCCAAGTAAGGGGATCACCCCTCCACTTT.

The genes are TRBV18 and TRBJ1-1; D remains ambiguous. V was pared by 3 bases and J by 4 bases, with 15 bases between. The CDR3 sequence is 15 residues long. In germline, CDR1 is KGHSH, CDR2 LQKENI. CDR3 sequence: CASSPIDGVSTEAFF. The CDR3 DNA is TGTGCCAGCTCACCTATCGACGGGGTGAGCACTGAAGCTTTCTTT.

The chain employs TRBV20-1 and TRBJ2-3, with D uncertain. This CDR3 spans 14 amino acids. Trimming took off 5 bases at V and 0 bases at J, with 12 bases between the two ends. CDR1 and CDR2 (germline): DFQATT, SNEGSKA (reference sequence). As DNA, the CDR3 is TGCAGTGCTCTCGACACTACTAGCACAGATACGCAGTATTTT. It specifies CSALDTTSTDTQYF.

This sequence joins TRBV2 and TRBJ1-2; the D is unclear. This CDR3 spans 13 amino acids. V lost 4 bases to trimming and J lost 5 bases, with 11 bases between them. In germline, CDR1 is SNHLY, CDR2 FYNNEI. CDR3 loop: CASSGRVGYGYTF. For the CDR3, the DNA is TGTGCCAGCAGTGGGCGGGTAGGGTATGGCTACACCTTC.

The CDR3: CSAGTGKGTEAFF. Here the CDR3 DNA reads TGCAGCGCTGGGACAGGGAAGGGCACTGAAGCTTTCTTT. The chain recombines TRBV29-1 with TRBJ1-1, with TRBD1 identical over 9 bases. Germline values: CDR1 SQVTM, CDR2 ANQGSEA. This CDR3 has 13 residues. Trimming at V came to 7 bases and at J to 4 bases, leaving 7 bases not matched to a gene. Based on the CDR3 plus reference TRBV29-1 and TRBJ1-1, the full variable domain is SAVISQKPSRDICQRGTSLTIQCQVDSQVTMMFWYRQQPGQSLTLIATANQGSEATYESGFVIDKFPISRPNLTFSTLTVSNMSPEDSSIYLCSAGTGKGTEAFFGQGTRLTVV.

V is TRBV6-5 and J is TRBJ1-2, with 7 bases lining up with TRBD1. Germline trimming cut 11 bases from V and 7 bases from J; bases unmatched to any gene: 10. This CDR3 region has 12 residues. The germline gives CDR1 MNHEY, CDR2 SVGAGI. The CDR3 here is CAVRQGGIGYTF. As DNA, the CDR3 is TGTGCCGTAAGACAGGGAGGAATTGGCTACACCTTC.

The J gene is TRBJ1-1, the V gene TRBV21-1; TRBD1, the table's D call, lacks a check against the DNA. TRBV21-1 is a documented pseudogene. The CDR3 sequence is 14 residues long. The CDR3 is CASSTTGVNTEAFF. CDR3 DNA sequence: TGTGCCAGCAGCACGACAGGGGTGAACACTGAAGCTTTCTTT.

This chain connects TRBV11-1 to TRBJ2-5; no clear D gene. The V end lost 3 bases, the J end lost 2 bases, and 31 bases lay between the germline ends. CDR1 is SGHAT, CDR2 FQDESV, per germline (reference sequence). CDR3 length: 21 amino acids. As DNA, the CDR3 is TGTGCCAGCAGCTTTTACGGCCTTGCCGGGCCAGCCCTCAACCAACAAGAGACCCAGTACTTC. Encoded protein: CASSFYGLAGPALNQQETQYF.

This rearrangement joins TRBV7-3 to TRBJ1-1; 10 bases line up with TRBD1. Germline trimming cut 6 bases from V and 10 bases from J; bases unmatched to any gene: 8. Germline values: CDR1 SGHTA, CDR2 FQGTGA. The CDR3 has 13 residues. CDR3 sequence (DNA): TGTGCCAGCAGTCCCGGGACAGGGGCGAGAGCTTTCTTT. Its translation: CASSPGTGARAFF. Variable domain in full (rest from reference TRBV7-3 and TRBJ1-1): GAGVSQTPSNKVTEKGKYVELRCDPISGHTALYWYRQSLGQGPEFLIYFQGTGAADDSGLPNDRFFAVRPEGSVSTLKIQRTERGDSAVYLCASSPGTGARAFFGQGTRLTVV.

V and J are TRBV5-1 and TRBJ1-6, with 7 bases matching TRBD1. The CDR3 spans 14 residues. In germline, CDR1 is SGHRS, CDR2 YFSETQ. The ends lost 4 bases at V and 8 bases at J; junction bases unmatched: 6. The CDR3 loop is CASSEGQSDSPLHF. The DNA for the CDR3 is TGCGCCAGCAGCGAGGGACAGTCAGATTCACCCCTCCACTTT. Looking up the rest from reference TRBV5-1 and TRBJ1-6 gives the full variable domain: KAGVTQTPRYLIKTRGQQVTLSCSPISGHRSVSWYQQTPGQGLQFLFEYFSETQRNKGNFPGRFSGRQFSNSRSEMNVSTLELGDSALYLCASSEGQSDSPLHFGNGTRLTVT.

This clonotype has only one observation. V is TRBV20-1 and J is TRBJ1-5; TRBD1 matches at 8 bases. CDR3 length: 16 residues. The germline V gene has CDR1 DFQATT and CDR2 SNEGSKA (reference sequence). The junction had 11 bases not matched to a gene; V was cut back by 1 base and J by 6 bases. The CDR3 DNA reads TGCAGTGCTAGAGGAGGGGGCAGGGGGCAGGGTCAGCCCCAGCATTTT. Translation: CSARGGGRGQGQPQHF.

This chain joins TRBV7-9 and TRBJ2-5; 8 nucleotides align to TRBD2. V trimming: 2 bases; J trimming: 4 bases; junction bases outside the gene matches: 3. Germline V lookup: CDR1 SEHNR, CDR2 FQNEAQ (reference sequence). This CDR3 comprises 14 residues. The DNA for the CDR3 is TGTGCCAGCAGCTTAAATCGGGGGGGAGAGACCCAGTACTTC. This encodes CASSLNRGGETQYF.

The chain uses TRBV7-9 and TRBJ2-5; the D gene is possibly TRBD2 (6 bases). The germline V and J ends were trimmed by 2 bases and 1 base, with 11 bases remaining between them. This CDR3 spans 15 amino acids. The germline gives CDR1 SEHNR, CDR2 FQNEAQ (reference sequence). This chain's CDR3 is CASSLPRTTQETQYF. The CDR3 nucleotides read TGTGCCAGCAGCTTACCTCGGACTACCCAAGAGACCCAGTACTTC.

The chain joins TRBV5-1 to TRBJ1-2; D is perhaps TRBD1 (5 bases). This CDR3 contains 14 residues. CDR1 and CDR2 from the germline V gene are SGHRS and YFSETQ. Trimming removed 3 bases from V and 6 bases from J, with 15 bases in between. As DNA, the CDR3 is TGCGCCAGCAGCTCCGAAGGGGTCGGCAATGGCTACACCTTC. Translating gives CASSSEGVGNGYTF. The entire variable domain, with the rest obtained from reference TRBV5-1 and TRBJ1-2, is as follows: KAGVTQTPRYLIKTRGQQVTLSCSPISGHRSVSWYQQTPGQGLQFLFEYFSETQRNKGNFPGRFSGRQFSNSRSEMNVSTLELGDSALYLCASSSEGVGNGYTFGSGTRLTVV.

This rearrangement joins TRBV7-2 to TRBJ1-2; 7 bases agree with TRBD1. Losses at the gene ends were 1 base for V and 4 bases for J; bases not matched to a gene: 9. The CDR3 covers 16 residues. Germline values: CDR1 SGHTA, CDR2 FQGNSA. For the CDR3, the DNA is TGTGCCAGCAGCTTAGAAGGGGTTGGGACAGTCTATGGCTACACCTTC. This encodes CASSLEGVGTVYGYTF. Together with reference TRBV7-2 and TRBJ1-2, the CDR3 gives the full variable domain: GAGVSQSPSNKVTEKGKDVELRCDPISGHTALYWYRQSLGQGLEFLIYFQGNSAPDKSGLPSDRFSAERTGGSVSTLTIQRTQQEDSAVYLCASSLEGVGTVYGYTFGSGTRLTVV.

The rearrangement uses TRBV13 and TRBJ1-2, with D possibly matching TRBD1 (5 bases). The germline V gene encodes CDR1 PRHDT and CDR2 FYEKMQ (reference sequence). This CDR3 is 13 amino acids long. With 1 base removed from V and 7 bases from J, the gap between germline ends came to 10 bases. For the CDR3, the DNA is TGTGCCAGCAGCTTAGAGGCAGGGCGTGGCTACACCTTC. It translates to CASSLEAGRGYTF.

This clonotype was recorded a few times. The chain links TRBV20-1 to TRBJ2-1, with 9 bases that match TRBD2. The CDR3 is 14 amino acids. J was trimmed by 5 bases and V by 5 bases; bases with no gene match: 7. Germline CDR1 DFQATT, CDR2 SNEGSKA (reference sequence). CDR3 DNA: TGCAGTGCTTTGGGACTAGCCGGGAACAATGAGCAGTTCTTC. Translated, it gives CSALGLAGNNEQFF.

The V and J genes are TRBV28 and TRBJ1-2; 7 bases are shared with TRBD1. Germline V CDR1 and CDR2: MDHEN, SYDVKM. V was clipped by 7 bases and J by 2 bases; unmatched bases: 4. The CDR3 runs 13 residues. The CDR3 sequence: CASTLQGNYGYTF. DNA of the CDR3: TGTGCCAGCACCTTACAGGGGAACTATGGCTACACCTTC.

J is TRBJ1-6 and V is TRBV6-1; D perhaps matches TRBD1 (6 bases). Germline V gene lookup returns CDR1 MNHNS and CDR2 SASEGT. This CDR3 is 15 amino acids long. V was shortened by 5 bases and J by 8 bases, with 16 bases between the two germline ends. In nucleotides, the CDR3 is TGTGCCAGCAGTCGCGAGGGGGTGTGGGATTCACCCCTCCACTTT. Translation gives CASSREGVWDSPLHF.

The rearrangement uses TRBV3-1 and TRBJ1-2; TRBD1 matches at 7 bases. CDR3 size: 14 residues. V trimming: 2 bases; J trimming: 8 bases; junction bases outside the gene matches: 8. Germline CDR1 LGHDT, CDR2 YNNKEL (reference sequence). The CDR3 sequence is CASSQRQGVLGYTF. CDR3 nucleotide sequence: TGTGCCAGCAGCCAACGACAGGGAGTATTGGGCTACACCTTC.

This chain uses TRBV18 with TRBJ1-1; 7 nucleotides match TRBD1. The CDR3 runs 16 residues. The ends lost 3 bases at V and 0 bases at J; junction bases unmatched: 7. Germline loops: CDR1 KGHSH, CDR2 LQKENI. Here the CDR3 reads CASSPLGQPMNTEAFF. The CDR3 DNA follows: TGTGCCAGCTCACCGCTGGGACAGCCAATGAACACTGAAGCTTTCTTT.

The J gene is TRBJ2-3, the V gene TRBV9, with D possibly being TRBD1 (6 bases). Germline loops: CDR1 SGDLS, CDR2 YYNGEE. The CDR3 extends over 15 amino acids. Trimming stripped 1 base from V and 1 base from J, with 10 bases between. CDR3 protein: CASSVSGVGTDTQYF. CDR3 coding DNA: TGTGCCAGCAGCGTATCAGGGGTTGGCACAGATACGCAGTATTTT.

This rearrangement joins TRBV20-1 to TRBJ1-4; D is unclear. Trimming removed 3 bases at V and 7 bases at J, with 12 bases between. The germline V gene has CDR1 DFQATT and CDR2 SNEGSKA (reference sequence). The CDR3 length is 13 residues. CDR3 nucleotide sequence: TGCAGTGCTAGTAGGGCAAGTGGTGAAAAACTGTTTTTT. It translates to CSASRASGEKLFF.

This clonotype was seen only once. The chain couples TRBV20-1 to TRBJ2-2; 12 bases are a match to TRBD2. The V gene's germline CDR1 is DFQATT and CDR2 SNEGSKA (reference sequence). The CDR3 is 16 residues long. With 5 bases clipped from V and 2 bases from J, the junction kept 6 bases outside the gene matches. The CDR3 reads CSAQLAGGINTGELFF. The DNA of the CDR3 is TGCAGTGCTCAACTAGCGGGGGGCATCAACACCGGGGAGCTGTTTTTT.

This chain links TRBV19 with TRBJ2-2; D is uncertain. V lost 2 bases, J lost 6 bases, and 10 bases lay in between. The CDR3 is 14 residues long. Germline V lookup: CDR1 LNHDA, CDR2 SQIVND (reference sequence). The CDR3 nucleotides are TGTGCCAGTAGTATACCTGGGCAGGCCGGGGAGCTGTTTTTT. It is translated as CASSIPGQAGELFF.

The chain combines TRBV6-5 with TRBJ2-7; D not resolved. This CDR3 is 13 amino acids long. V lost 0 bases and J lost 0, with 3 bases in between. Germline CDR1 and CDR2: MNHEY and SVGAGI. The CDR3 reads CASSYSSSYEQYF. For the CDR3, the DNA is TGTGCCAGCAGTTACTCGAGCTCCTACGAGCAGTACTTC.

CDR3 region: CSVPWGSGNTIYF. DNA of the CDR3: TGCAGCGTCCCCTGGGGCTCTGGAAACACCATATATTTT. The genes are TRBV29-1 and TRBJ1-3; D call uncertain. Germline assignment: CDR1 SQVTM and CDR2 ANQGSEA. CDR3 length: 13 residues. V lost 6 bases and J lost 0, with 9 bases in between.